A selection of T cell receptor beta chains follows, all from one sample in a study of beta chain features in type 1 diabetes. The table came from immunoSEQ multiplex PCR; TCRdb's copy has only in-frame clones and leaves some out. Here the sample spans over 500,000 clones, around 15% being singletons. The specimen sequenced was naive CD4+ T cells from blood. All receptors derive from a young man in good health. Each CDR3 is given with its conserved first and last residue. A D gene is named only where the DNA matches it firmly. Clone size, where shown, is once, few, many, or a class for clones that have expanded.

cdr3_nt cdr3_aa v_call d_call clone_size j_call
TGTGCCAGCAGCGTAGATGGATACCCGAACACTGAAGCTTTCTTT CASSVDGYPNTEAFF TRBV9 - - TRBJ1-1
TGTGCCAGCAGCCGCCGCGGGACTAGCGGGAGGGCGCGCACAGATACGCAGTATTTT CASSRRGTSGRARTDTQYF TRBV7-2 TRBD2 few TRBJ2-3
TGTGCCAGTAGTACCCTTAACCCTGCGCGTGGCTACACCTTC CASSTLNPARGYTF TRBV19 - - TRBJ1-2
TGTGCCAGCAGCTCGAGACAGGGGGGGACTGAAGCTTTCTTT CASSSRQGGTEAFF TRBV7-9 TRBD1 few TRBJ1-1
TGCGCCAGCAGCCAAGCTGACGGATCCCAGCCCCAGCATTTT CASSQADGSQPQHF TRBV4-1 - once TRBJ1-5
TGTGCCAGCAGCTTCCAGGGGGGGACAGATACGCAGTATTTT CASSFQGGTDTQYF TRBV7-9 - - TRBJ2-3
TGCGCCAGCCGATTTTATGGGGACTTCCGCTACAATGAGCAGTTCTTC CASRFYGDFRYNEQFF TRBV5-1 - - TRBJ2-1
TGTGCCTCAGGGGGGTTGTCTACAGCTAACTATGGCTACACCTTC CASGGLSTANYGYTF TRBV7-9 TRBD1 few TRBJ1-2
TGTGCCAGCCATGATCCGGGGGCGCAGGAGACCCAGTACTTC CASHDPGAQETQYF TRBV28 - few TRBJ2-5
TGTGCCAGCAACGACCCCAGGTACGAGCAGTACTTC CASNDPRYEQYF TRBV28 - few TRBJ2-7
TGTGCCAGCAGGCAGCCTGGGCGAAGCACCGGGGAGCTGTTTTTT CASRQPGRSTGELFF TRBV11-2 - - TRBJ2-2
TGTGCCAGCAGCCCCAGGGGAGAACAAGCTTTCTTT CASSPRGEQAFF TRBV7-9 - - TRBJ1-1
TGTGCCAGCAGCGTAGCCGGGAGGTGGGATGAGCAGTACTTC CASSVAGRWDEQYF TRBV9 TRBD2 - TRBJ2-7
TGTGCCAGCATTGACAGGGGTGAAGCTTTCTTT CASIDRGEAFF TRBV6-6 TRBD1 - TRBJ1-1
TGTGCCAGCTCACCTACAGGGTCCTACGAGCAGTACTTC CASSPTGSYEQYF TRBV18 - - TRBJ2-7
TGTGCCAGCAGTTTAAGCGGATACGAGCAGTACTTC CASSLSGYEQYF TRBV28 - few TRBJ2-7
TGTGCCACCAGCAGAGATCGGGGGGAGCAGTACTTC CATSRDRGEQYF TRBV15 - few TRBJ2-7
TGTGCCAGCAGCCGGGGCTCTGGGGCCAACGTCCTGACTTTC CASSRGSGANVLTF TRBV11-2 - - TRBJ2-6
TGTGCCACCGACCGGGACAGGCTATCTTACGAGCAGTACTTC CATDRDRLSYEQYF TRBV28 TRBD1 - TRBJ2-7
TGTGCCAGCTCAACCAGGGGGCGAGACACTGAAGCTTTCTTT CASSTRGRDTEAFF TRBV18 TRBD1 - TRBJ1-1
TGTGCCAGCAGCCATACCCGGACAGGGTGGGCTGGGGCCAACGTCCTGACTTTC CASSHTRTGWAGANVLTF TRBV11-3 TRBD1 - TRBJ2-6
TGTGCCAGCAGCTCGGGACAGGGGTCCTACAATGAGCAGTTCTTC CASSSGQGSYNEQFF TRBV11-1 TRBD1 few TRBJ2-1
TGTGCCAGCAGCACAACAGATACGCAGTATTTT CASSTTDTQYF TRBV6-6 - few TRBJ2-3
TGTGCCAGCAGCAAGGGCCCAATAAGTGAAAAACTGTTTTTT CASSKGPISEKLFF TRBV7-2 - few TRBJ1-4
TGTGCCATCAGTGAGTCGAAGGGGGGAAACACTGAAGCTTTCTTT CAISESKGGNTEAFF TRBV10-3 - - TRBJ1-1